This T cell receptor beta chain was sequenced during a study of blood T cell repertoires in COVID-19 (dated by TCRdb to about 2020). Regarding the complete study: Samples from collaborators originated in the United States, Italy and Spain and spanned both the acute and convalescent phases of COVID-19. The material from the prospective study consisted of cDNA or gDNA derived from T cells, B-cell-depleted T cells, or PBMCs. The dataset comprised deeply sampled blood TCRbeta repertoires from subjects exposed to, actively infected with, or recovered from COVID-19. The repertoires were released in a freely available public database intended as a resource for research on the immune response to SARS-CoV-2. Samples came from the ongoing ImmuneRACE study (first 160 participants) plus 1,254 subjects from 6 global collaborators. Nearly every sample came with metadata listing a de-identified subject ID, COVID-19 status, age in years and sex. HLA class I and class II types, where available, came from metadata supplied by the sample provider rather than from assay-based typing. Broad study findings and their caveats: The amount of clinical and demographic metadata varied by source and participant and was provided uncurated.

TCRbeta CDR3 regions were amplified from genomic DNA using the immunoSEQ Assay, a bias-controlled multiplex PCR. In the original analysis: The number of nucleated cells in each sample was estimated by amplification of reference gene primers within the assay. Sequence reads were collapsed and filtered to measure the absolute abundance of every unique TCRbeta CDR3 rearrangement. Productive Simpson clonality was computed per sample as the square root of Simpson's diversity index over productive rearrangements. TCRdb took this table from immuneACCESS and kept in-frame rearrangements with V and J called. Such tables lack part of the clones; where checked against another copy, unresolved V genes explain under half of the gap, and the rest is unexplained. That table is the source of V, J and clone size, and D and trimming were worked out from the DNA. The sample contains 110,000 or so clones, over 75% of them found a single time. The leading ten clones occupy roughly 8.4% of the sample.

A remark on this clone: Its antigen is unknown. Base qualities are not recorded, but no much larger clone differs from it by a single base.

Another Seattle source contributed samples from volunteer blood donors who had recovered from COVID-19. Each collaborating institution followed its own protocols to collect whole blood in K2EDTA tubes. For TCRbeta analysis, collaborators shipped samples in one of three forms: frozen whole blood, isolated PBMCs, or DNA extracted from either of those sample types. Input material: peripheral blood. This TCR was sampled from a woman in her 70s who had recovered from COVID-19.

Read as DNA, the sequence is TGCGCCAGCAGCCAATCTCGGGGATCTGGCTACACCTTC. Protein translation: CASSQSRGSGYTF. The V and J segments used are TRBV4-3 and TRBJ1-2; the D segment cannot be called with confidence. The CDR3 spans 13 residues, from the cysteine through the phenylalanine. The read is trimmed to its CDR3 DNA, 39 bases read in frame from base 1. CDR1 and CDR2 (LGHNA, YSLEER) derive from the germline V gene. V was cut back by 2 bases and J by 7 bases, leaving a gap of 11 bases between them.